The T cell receptor beta chain under discussion was sequenced for a study of T cell responses to AZD1222 COVID-19 vaccine. Germline loops: CDR1 LNHDA, CDR2 SQIVND (reference sequence). The V segment lost 5 bases and the J segment 3 bases; nucleotides outside the gene matches: 11. This CDR3 contains 16 residues. Assay: immunoSEQ multiplex PCR; the TCRdb copy retains only in-frame clones and omits some. The table lists roughly 160,000 clones, less than 95% of them singletons. The TCR originated in an adult in good health. The material sequenced was peripheral blood, taken on day 0 of AZD1222 vaccination. V usage is TRBV19 and J usage is TRBJ2-7; TRBD1 matches at 9 bases. CDR3 DNA: TGTGCCAGTAGTGACAGGGGGAAGTCTGGGCTCTACGAGCAGTACTTC. Encoded protein: CASSDRGKSGLYEQYF.